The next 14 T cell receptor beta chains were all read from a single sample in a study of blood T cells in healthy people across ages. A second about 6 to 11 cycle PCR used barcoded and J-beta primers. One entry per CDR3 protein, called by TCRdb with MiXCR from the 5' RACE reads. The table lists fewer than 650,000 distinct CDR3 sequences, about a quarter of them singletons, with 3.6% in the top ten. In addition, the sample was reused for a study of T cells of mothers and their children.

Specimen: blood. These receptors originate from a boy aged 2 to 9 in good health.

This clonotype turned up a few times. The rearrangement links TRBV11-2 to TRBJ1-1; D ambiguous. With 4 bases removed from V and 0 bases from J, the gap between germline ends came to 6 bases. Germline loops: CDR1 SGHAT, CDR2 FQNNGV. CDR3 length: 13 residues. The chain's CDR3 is CASSSPLNTEAFF. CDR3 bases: TGTGCCAGCAGCTCCCCCTTGAACACTGAAGCTTTCTTT.

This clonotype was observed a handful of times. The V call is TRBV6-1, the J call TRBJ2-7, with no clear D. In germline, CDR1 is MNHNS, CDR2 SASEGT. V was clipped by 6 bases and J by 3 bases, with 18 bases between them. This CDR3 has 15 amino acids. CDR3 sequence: CASSAVWVIYYEQYF. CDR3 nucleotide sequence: TGTGCCAGCAGCGCAGTGTGGGTTATCTACTACGAGCAGTACTTC.

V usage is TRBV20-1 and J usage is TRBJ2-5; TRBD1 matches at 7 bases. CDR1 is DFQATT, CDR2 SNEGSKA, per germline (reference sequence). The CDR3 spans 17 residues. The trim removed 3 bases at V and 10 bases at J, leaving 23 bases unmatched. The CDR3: CSAREYWRAQGEKIQYF. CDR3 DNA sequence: TGCAGTGCTAGGGAGTATTGGCGGGCCCAGGGGGAAAAGATCCAGTACTTC.

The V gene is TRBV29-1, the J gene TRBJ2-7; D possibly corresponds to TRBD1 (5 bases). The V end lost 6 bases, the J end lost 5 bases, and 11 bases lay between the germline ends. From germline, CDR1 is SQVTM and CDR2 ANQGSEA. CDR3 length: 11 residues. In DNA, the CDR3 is TGCAGCGTACAGGTTTCCCACGAGCAGTACTTC. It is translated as CSVQVSHEQYF.

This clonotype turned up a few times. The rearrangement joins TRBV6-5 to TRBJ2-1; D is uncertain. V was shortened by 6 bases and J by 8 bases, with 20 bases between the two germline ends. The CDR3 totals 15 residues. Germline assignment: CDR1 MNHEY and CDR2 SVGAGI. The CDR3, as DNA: TGTGCCAGCAGGACGCCGGGCACCGGCCGTGATGAGCAGTTCTTC. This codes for CASRTPGTGRDEQFF.

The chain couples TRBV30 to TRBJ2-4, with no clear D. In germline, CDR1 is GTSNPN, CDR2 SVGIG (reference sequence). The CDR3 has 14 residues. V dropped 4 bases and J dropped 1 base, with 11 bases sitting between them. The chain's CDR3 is CAWTGSRAKNIQYF. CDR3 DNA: TGTGCCTGGACAGGTTCCCGGGCCAAAAACATTCAGTACTTC.

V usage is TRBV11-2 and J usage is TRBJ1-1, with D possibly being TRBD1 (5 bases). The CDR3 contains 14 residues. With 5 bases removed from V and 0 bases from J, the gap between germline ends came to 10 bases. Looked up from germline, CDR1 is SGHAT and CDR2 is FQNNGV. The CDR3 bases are TGTGCCAGCAGCCATCAGGGACTGAACACTGAAGCTTTCTTT. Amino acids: CASSHQGLNTEAFF.

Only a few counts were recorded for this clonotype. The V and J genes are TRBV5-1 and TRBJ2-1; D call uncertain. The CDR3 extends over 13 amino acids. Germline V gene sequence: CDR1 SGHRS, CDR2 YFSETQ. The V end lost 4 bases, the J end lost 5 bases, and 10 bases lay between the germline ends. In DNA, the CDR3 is TGCGCCAGCAGCGCGGACCCGGACAATGAGCAGTTCTTC. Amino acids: CASSADPDNEQFF.

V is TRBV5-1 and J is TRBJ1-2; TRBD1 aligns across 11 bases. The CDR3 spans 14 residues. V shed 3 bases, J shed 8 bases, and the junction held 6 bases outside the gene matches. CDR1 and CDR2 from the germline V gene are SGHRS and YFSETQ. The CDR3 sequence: CASSYGQGALGYTF. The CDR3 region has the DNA TGCGCCAGCAGCTACGGACAGGGGGCGCTGGGCTACACCTTC. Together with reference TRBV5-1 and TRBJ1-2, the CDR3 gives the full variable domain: KAGVTQTPRYLIKTRGQQVTLSCSPISGHRSVSWYQQTPGQGLQFLFEYFSETQRNKGNFPGRFSGRQFSNSRSEMNVSTLELGDSALYLCASSYGQGALGYTFGSGTRLTVV.

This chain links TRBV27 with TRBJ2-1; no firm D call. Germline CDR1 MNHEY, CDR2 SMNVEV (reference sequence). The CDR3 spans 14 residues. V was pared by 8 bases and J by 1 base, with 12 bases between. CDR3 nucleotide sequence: TGTGCCAGCGGCGCTATCAGATCCTACAATGAGCAGTTCTTC. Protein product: CASGAIRSYNEQFF.

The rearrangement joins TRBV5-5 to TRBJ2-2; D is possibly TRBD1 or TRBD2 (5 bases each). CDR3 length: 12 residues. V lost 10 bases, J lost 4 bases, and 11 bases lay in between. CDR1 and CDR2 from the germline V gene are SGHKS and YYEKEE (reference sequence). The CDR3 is CAAGAITGELFF. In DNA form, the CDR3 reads TGTGCCGCCGGGGCTATCACCGGGGAGCTGTTTTTT.

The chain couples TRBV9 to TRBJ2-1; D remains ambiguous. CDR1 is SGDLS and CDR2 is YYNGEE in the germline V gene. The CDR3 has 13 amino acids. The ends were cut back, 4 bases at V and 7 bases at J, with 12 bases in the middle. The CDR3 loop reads CASSPPTRNEQFF. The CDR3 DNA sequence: TGTGCCAGCAGCCCCCCGACGAGAAATGAGCAGTTCTTC.

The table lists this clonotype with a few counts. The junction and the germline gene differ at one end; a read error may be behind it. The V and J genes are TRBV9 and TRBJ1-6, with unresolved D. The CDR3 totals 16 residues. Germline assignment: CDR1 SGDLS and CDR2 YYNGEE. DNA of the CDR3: TGTGCCAGCAGCGTAGATCTTCAGGCCGGCGGTTCACCCCCCCACTTT. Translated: CASSVDLQAGGSPPHF.

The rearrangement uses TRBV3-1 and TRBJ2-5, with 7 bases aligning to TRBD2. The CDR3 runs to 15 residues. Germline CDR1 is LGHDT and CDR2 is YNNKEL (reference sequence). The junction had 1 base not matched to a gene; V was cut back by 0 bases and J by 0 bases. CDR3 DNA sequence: TGTGCCAGCAGCCAAGAGGGGGGGTACCAAGAGACCCAGTACTTC. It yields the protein CASSQEGGYQETQYF.